The clone carrying this T cell receptor (beta chain) was detected only a few times. These data belong to a study of blood T cell repertoires in COVID-19. The CDR3 consists of 13 residues. Germline-derived CDR1 and CDR2 are KGHSH and LQKENI. The J segment lost 7 bases and the V segment lost 5 bases, leaving 4 bases of the junction unmatched. Cohort 3 recovery required two negative PCRs, clearance, or symptom resolution. Using immunoSEQ multiplex PCR, the repertoire was profiled, and TCRdb retains in-frame clones only, with some absent. The sample records some 200,000 clones, about 89% being singletons.

The sample was PBMCs or T cells enriched from blood (not recorded which). The clonotype was recovered from a young woman who had recovered from COVID-19. This chain links TRBV18 with TRBJ2-2; TRBD2 agrees at 7 bases. The CDR3 sequence: CASSRERDGELFF. The DNA of the CDR3 is TGTGCCAGCTCAAGGGAGCGGGACGGGGAGCTGTTTTTT.